What follows are 2 T cell receptor beta chains derived from one specimen sequenced in a study of identical twins. TCRdb passed the 5' RACE reads through MiXCR, listing each CDR3 protein once. Of 350,000 to 500,000 distinct CDR3 sequences detected, 18% appear once; the ten largest clones hold 10% to 15%. Material: naive T cells sorted from blood. All receptors derive from a man in his fifties in good health.

This clonotype has just a few counts. The chain carries TRBV12-3 or TRBV12-4 and TRBJ2-1; D is unclear. The CDR3 covers 13 residues. The V and J ends lost 1 base and 9 bases respectively, with 10 bases between them. The CDR3 spells CASSLGGFSEQFF. The CDR3 DNA reads TGTGCCAGCAGTTTAGGGGGTTTTAGTGAGCAGTTCTTC.

The V and J genes are TRBV2 and TRBJ2-7, with 13 bases fitting TRBD2. V gave up 3 bases and J gave up 6 bases; unmatched junction bases: 2. The V gene's germline CDR1 is SNHLY and CDR2 FYNNEI. The CDR3 is 14 amino acids. The CDR3 DNA reads TGTGCCAGCAGTGAGACTAGCGGGGGGTCCGAGCAGTACTTC. Its protein is CASSETSGGSEQYF.